The source of this T cell receptor (beta chain) is a study of OX40 agonist ivuxolimab in advanced cancers. Study-level points and caveats: With doses of 0.1-3.0 mg/kg, partial responders showed among the lowest clonal expansion. Also present in some nonresponders was a low level of normalized T-cell clonal expansion. In general, CD8+ T cells held more expanded clones than CD4+ did, on average. At 0.1 to 3.0 mg/kg and by week 6, clonal expansion occurred in CD4+ and CD8+ blood T cells.

Sequencing was performed with immunoSEQ multiplex PCR; in TCRdb, only in-frame clones are kept and a portion is missing. The top ten clones hold 20% to 30% of a sample with several thousand clones, more than 60% of them seen once. This clone was seen a few times. Its specificity is unknown. Germline lookup yields CDR1 SEHNR and CDR2 FQNEAQ (reference sequence). Trimming removed 6 bases at V and 3 bases at J, with 15 bases between. This CDR3 region has 14 residues. This TCR came from an adult with an advanced solid tumor such as melanoma, head and neck, liver or kidney cancer. Sample: CD4+ or CD8+ T cells sorted from blood, taken in a trial of the OX40 agonist ivuxolimab. The chain recombines TRBV7-9 with TRBJ2-7, with D uncertain. Here the CDR3 reads CASSRHGKFYEQYF. DNA for the CDR3: TGTGCCAGCAGTCGACATGGAAAATTCTACGAGCAGTACTTC.